These 19 T cell receptor beta chains came from one sample sequenced in a study of tumor-infiltrating lymphocytes in primary liver carcinoma. With a constant-region primer, TCR beta cDNA was made from about 0.55 ug of total RNA. The TCR beta library was amplified through three nested multiplex PCR rounds in a modified ARM-PCR procedure. Amplification in the first two PCR rounds was performed using TRBV1-TRBV30 forward primers and a C-beta reverse primer for roughly 9 cycles each. TCRdb reprocessed the multiplex PCR reads with MiXCR, giving one entry per CDR3 protein. The repertoire includes roughly 50,000 distinct CDR3 sequences, over 65% of them detected once, and around 25% sits in the top ten. Both RNA and DNA were isolated together from approximately 22-30 mg of bulk tissue that had not been sorted. Sample: liver tumor tissue from sampling region 2. Regarding subset: tumor region T2, inferior pole. These receptors were collected from a man aged 35 to 55 with primary liver carcinoma and hepatitis B virus infection.

Concerning this clonotype: An end of the junction differs from the germline gene, which may be a read error. J is TRBJ1-5 and V is TRBV6-6, with D uncertain. The CDR3 has 16 residues. In germline, CDR1 is MNHNY, CDR2 SVGAGI (reference sequence). The CDR3 DNA is TGTGCCAGCAGTTACCGAGTGGAGTATAACAATCGGCCCCAGCATTTT. It is translated as CASSYRVEYNNRPQHF.

On this clonotype: One base away lies a much larger clone, so this may be a sequencing read error. The CDR3, as DNA: TGTGCCAGCGGTTCCGCTAGGGAGCCCTTATACGAGCAGTACTTC. Amino acid sequence: CASGSAREPLYEQYF. The chain carries TRBV28 and TRBJ2-7; D is perhaps TRBD2 (5 bases). The CDR3 contains 15 residues. The V gene lost 8 bases and the J gene lost 4 bases, with 21 bases spanning the gap. In germline, CDR1 is MDHEN, CDR2 SYDVKM.

The chain has TRBV29-1 and TRBJ1-2, with 11 bases aligning to TRBD1. CDR3 length equals 16 residues. Germline CDR1 reads SQVTM; CDR2 reads ANQGSEA. Trimming removed 7 bases from V and 6 bases from J; junction bases left unmatched: 16. The CDR3 is CSAATLSDRGPNGYTF. CDR3 coding DNA: TGCAGCGCCGCCACCCTATCGGACAGGGGGCCGAATGGCTACACCTTC.

About this clonotype itself: The conserved phenylalanine or tryptophan is not found at the CDR3 terminus, so this likely reflects a read error. The chain combines TRBV6-1 with TRBJ2-7, with D tentatively TRBD1 (5 bases). Per germline, CDR1 MNHNS and CDR2 SASEGT. The CDR3 runs 18 residues. The CDR3 DNA reads as TGTGCCAGCAGTGCTACAGGCGGCTGGCGCCTGACCTCCTACGACCAGTACTCC. Protein sequence: CASSATGGWRLTSYDQYS.

Regarding this clonotype: The final CDR3 position lacks the conserved phenylalanine or tryptophan, pointing to a likely read error. The chain uses TRBV6-6 and TRBJ1-5; D gene uncertain. Germline lookup yields CDR1 MNHNY and CDR2 SVGAGI (reference sequence). This CDR3 has 16 residues. CDR3 sequence: CGGSYRVEYSNQPQHS. DNA for the CDR3: TGTGGCGGCAGTTACCGAGTAGAGTATAGCAATCAGCCCCAGCATTCT.

This clonotype was recorded many times. This chain's CDR3 is CASRSLAGGPDTQYF. The CDR3 bases are TGTGCCAGCAGATCGCTAGCGGGAGGCCCAGATACGCAGTATTTT. J is TRBJ2-3 and V is TRBV6-1; TRBD2 matches at 11 bases. The CDR3 has 15 residues. Looked up from germline, CDR1 is MNHNS and CDR2 is SASEGT. V lost 6 bases and J lost 4; bases outside the gene matches: 6.

V usage is TRBV28 and J usage is TRBJ2-5, with D hard to call. Per the germline V gene, CDR1 is MDHEN and CDR2 is SYDVKM. The CDR3 contains 12 residues. In DNA, the CDR3 is TGTGTCAGTAGCCCATTAGATGAGACCCAGTACTTC. Translation: CVSSPLDETQYF.

Regarding this clonotype: The junction does not match germline at one end; this may be a read error. The CDR3 loop reads CASSPLQHGGTEAFF. In DNA, the CDR3 is TGTGCAAGCAGCCCCCTACAGCATGGGGGTACTGAAGCTTTCTTT. This chain uses TRBV11-2 with TRBJ1-1; D might be TRBD1 (5 bases). The CDR3 extends over 15 amino acids. Germline assignment: CDR1 SGHAT and CDR2 FQNNGV.

In this sample, this clonotype turned up a few times. The chain recombines TRBV28 with TRBJ1-5; TRBD1 matches at 7 bases. Unmatched junction bases numbered 10, after V lost 4 bases and J lost 7 bases. CDR1 MDHEN and CDR2 SYDVKM come from the germline V gene. The CDR3 sequence is 15 residues long. The CDR3 coding sequence is TGTGCCAGCAGTTCACCCCGACAGGGAGGGCAGCCCCAGCATTTT. Its protein product is CASSSPRQGGQPQHF. Full variable domain (remainder filled in from reference TRBV28 and TRBJ1-5): DVKVTQSSRYLVKRTGEKVFLECVQDMDHENMFWYRQDPGLGLRLIYFSYDVKMKEKGDIPEGYSVSREKKERFSLILESASTNQTSMYLCASSSPRQGGQPQHFGDGTRLSIL.

The rearrangement joins TRBV5-6 to TRBJ2-3, with D uncertain. V was trimmed by 5 bases and J by 6 bases, leaving 10 bases between them. Germline CDR1 is SGHDT and CDR2 is YYEEEE. This CDR3 comprises 12 residues. The CDR3 nucleotides are TGTGCCAGCAGGGGTGATGAGGATACGCAGTATTTT. Encoded protein: CASRGDEDTQYF.

Turning to this clonotype: One junction end disagrees with the germline gene, perhaps due to a read error. The chain carries TRBV4-1 and TRBJ1-2, with D perhaps TRBD1 (5 bases). The CDR3 contains 19 residues. Per the germline V gene, CDR1 is MGHRA and CDR2 is YSYEKL. Written as DNA, the CDR3 is TGCGCAAGCAGCCAAGGTCGGGGACGTGAGTGGATTACTAACTATGGCTATTCCTTC. Protein product: CASSQGRGREWITNYGYSF.

V is TRBV28 and J is TRBJ1-2, with TRBD1 matching over 10 bases. After removal of 8 bases from V and 5 bases from J, the junction contained 20 bases not matched to a gene. Germline CDR1 reads MDHEN; CDR2 reads SYDVKM. The CDR3 has 18 amino acids. The CDR3 region has the DNA TGTGCCAGCTACCGACGCAACAGCGCGGGGACAGGGGATTATGGCTACACCTTC. Its translation: CASYRRNSAGTGDYGYTF.

This clonotype appeared a few times. This chain uses TRBV28 with TRBJ1-2, with D unclear. Trimming removed 5 bases from V and 3 bases from J, with 19 bases in between. From germline, CDR1 is MDHEN and CDR2 SYDVKM. This CDR3 is built from 16 residues. CDR3 loop: CASSQWRGLEDYGYTF. CDR3 DNA sequence: TGTGCCAGCAGTCAATGGCGGGGATTGGAGGACTATGGCTACACCTTC.

Of note for this clonotype: Being one base from a much bigger clone, this may be a read error. This rearrangement joins TRBV9 to TRBJ2-3, with 9 bases identical to TRBD2. The germline V gene encodes CDR1 SGDLS and CDR2 YYNGEE. This CDR3 contains 16 residues. CDR3 residues: CTSSPGLASSTDTQYF. The DNA of the CDR3 is TGTACCAGCAGCCCCGGACTAGCGTCTAGCACAGATACGCAGTATTTT.

The chain combines TRBV6-2 or TRBV6-3 with TRBJ1-1; no clear D gene. The germline V gene has CDR1 MNHEY and CDR2 SVGEGT. CDR3 length: 14 amino acids. The V end was cut by 0 bases, the J end by 5 bases, with 10 bases between. The CDR3 region is CASSYSACYTEAFF. CDR3 nucleotide sequence: TGTGCCAGCAGTTACTCCGCCTGCTATACTGAAGCTTTCTTT.

Of note for this clonotype: A much larger clone differs from this one at a single base, so this may be a read error. The rearrangement links TRBV5-1 to TRBJ2-7, with 9 bases lining up with TRBD1. Germline CDR1 reads SGHRS; CDR2 reads YFSETQ. The V segment lost 0 bases and the J segment 3 bases; nucleotides outside the gene matches: 7. The CDR3 runs to 16 residues. CDR3 nucleotides: TGCGCCAGCAGCTTGGGGGACAGGGAGTGGCACTACGAGCAGTACTTC. Translating it yields CASSLGDREWHYEQYF. Supplemented by reference TRBV5-1 and TRBJ2-7, the full variable domain reads KAGVTQTPRYLIKTRGQQVTLSCSPISGHRSVSWYQQTPGQGLQFLFEYFSETQRNKGNFPGRFSGRQFSNSRSEMNVSTLELGDSALYLCASSLGDREWHYEQYFGPGTRLTVT.

V and J are TRBV30 and TRBJ1-5; weak D call: TRBD1 (6 bases). Per germline, CDR1 GTSNPN and CDR2 SVGIG (reference sequence). The CDR3 length is 17 residues. The V gene lost 3 bases and the J gene lost 5 bases, with 23 bases spanning the gap. As DNA, the CDR3 is TGTGCCTGGAGCGCCGCAGGGGCAAATTGGGGCCATCAGCCCCAGCATTTT. Its translation: CAWSAAGANWGHQPQHF.

As concerns this clonotype: The junction differs from germline at one of its ends, possibly a read error. The V call is TRBV6-5, the J call TRBJ2-4; TRBD1 matches 10 bases. This CDR3 is 15 amino acids long. The V gene's germline CDR1 is MNHEY and CDR2 SVGAGI. The CDR3: CVSSYPGQGMNIQYF. The CDR3 bases are TGTGTCAGCAGTTATCCGGGACAGGGGATGAACATTCAGTACTTC.

A note on this clonotype: Since the CDR3 does not end with the conserved phenylalanine or tryptophan, this likely comes from a read error. This chain links TRBV28 with TRBJ1-1, with 8 positions matching TRBD1. V lost 4 bases, J lost 6 bases, and 7 bases stayed unmatched. Germline V gives CDR1 MDHEN, CDR2 SYDVKM. The CDR3 is made up of 14 amino acids. DNA for the CDR3: TGTGCCAGCAGTTCCCCGACAGGGGCCGCTGAAGCTTTCCTT. This codes for CASSSPTGAAEAFL.